These 14 T cell receptor beta chains were sequenced from one sample in a study of blood T cells in healthy people across ages. It was with a sample-barcoded 5' primer and a J-beta primer mix that a second PCR of roughly 7 to 12 cycles was run. TCRdb used MiXCR to reprocess the 5' RACE reads, holding one entry per CDR3 protein. The sample carries some 1,800,000 distinct CDR3 sequences, about two fifths recorded once. The sequenced material came from blood. Receptors were obtained from a human donor in good health.

About this clonotype: Its ends do not fully match the called genes, so a read error is possible. This chain links TRBV10-3 with TRBJ1-2; weak D call: TRBD1 (5 bases). The CDR3 contains 11 residues. Germline values: CDR1 ENHRY, CDR2 SYGVKD. The CDR3, as DNA: TGTGCCATCAGTGTTGGGGGAGGCTACACCTTT. It translates to CAISVGGGYTF.

Regarding this clonotype: The germline gene is not matched at one end of the junction; a read error may be the cause. The CDR3 DNA sequence: TGTGCCAGCAGCCGCTTCTTCTCGGCAGACACTGAGGCTTTCTTT. It specifies CASSRFFSADTEAFF. This chain uses TRBV4-2 with TRBJ1-1; no firm D call. CDR1 is LGHNA, CDR2 YNFKEQ, per germline. CDR3 length: 15 residues.

This clonotype was recorded a few times. V usage is TRBV12-3 or TRBV12-4 and J usage is TRBJ2-1; 7 bases align to TRBD1. The CDR3 is 15 amino acids. J was trimmed by 4 bases and V by 3 bases; bases with no gene match: 6. The CDR3 reads CASSLRDRPYNEQFF. The CDR3 DNA is TGTGCCAGCAGTTTGAGGGACAGACCTTACAATGAGCAGTTCTTC.

The chain employs TRBV7-6 and TRBJ2-3; TRBD2 agrees at 9 bases. V shed 1 base, J shed 0 bases, and the junction held 8 bases outside the gene matches. In germline, CDR1 is SGHVS, CDR2 FNYEAQ. The CDR3 sequence is 18 residues long. The CDR3 is CASSLVSASGTSTDTQYF. The CDR3 DNA sequence: TGTGCCAGCAGCTTAGTATCGGCTAGCGGGACGAGCACAGATACGCAGTATTTT.

This clonotype has only a few counts. This chain uses TRBV29-1 with TRBJ2-3; 7 bases are a match to TRBD2. Trimming at V came to 3 bases and at J to 0 bases, leaving 3 bases not matched to a gene. The length of the CDR3 is 14 residues. Germline CDR1 and CDR2: SQVTM and ANQGSEA. The CDR3 spells CSVDAGVSTDTQYF. CDR3 DNA: TGCAGCGTTGATGCGGGGGTCAGCACAGATACGCAGTATTTT.

V usage is TRBV7-8 and J usage is TRBJ1-6, with a possible D match to TRBD1 (5 bases). The CDR3 runs 15 residues. Germline CDR1 is SGHVS and CDR2 is FQNEAQ. V lost 10 bases, J lost 0 bases, and 13 bases lay in between. CDR3 protein: CATRQISSYNSPLHF. The DNA of the CDR3 is TGTGCCACCCGACAGATAAGCTCCTATAATTCACCCCTCCACTTT.

This chain uses TRBV6-1 with TRBJ1-1, with TRBD1 identical over 9 bases. Germline V gives CDR1 MNHNS, CDR2 SASEGT. V trimming: 5 bases; J trimming: 6 bases; junction bases outside the gene matches: 10. This CDR3 region has 15 residues. CDR3 coding DNA: TGTGCCAGCAGTCGGGGACAGGGAAGGCGCGCTGAAGCTTTCTTT. It encodes CASSRGQGRRAEAFF.

The rearrangement joins TRBV5-1 to TRBJ2-7; D remains unclear. Germline-derived CDR1 and CDR2 are SGHRS and YFSETQ. CDR3 length: 16 residues. The ends were cut back, 5 bases at V and 0 bases at J, with 18 bases in the middle. CDR3 sequence reads: CASSRPGSALSYEQYF. The CDR3 DNA reads TGCGCCAGCAGTCGACCCGGCAGCGCCCTCTCCTACGAGCAGTACTTC.

This clonotype was found a few times. V and J are TRBV24-1 and TRBJ1-5; possibly TRBD1 for D (5 bases). In germline, CDR1 is KGHDR, CDR2 SFDVKD. V shed 2 bases and J shed 4 bases, with 11 bases lying between them. The CDR3 covers 15 residues. In DNA, the CDR3 is TGTGCCACCAGTGATTCCCGACAGCCGAATCAGCCCCAGCATTTT. Amino acid sequence: CATSDSRQPNQPQHF.

This clonotype was seen a few times. The gene calls are TRBV4-1 and TRBJ2-5, with TRBD1 matching over 7 bases. The CDR3 consists of 15 residues. J was trimmed by 2 bases and V by 7 bases; bases with no gene match: 10. Germline V gene sequence: CDR1 MGHRA, CDR2 YSYEKL. CDR3 sequence (DNA): TGCGCCAGCAATCCTTTCCCGGGACAGCAAGAGACCCAGTACTTC. Its translation is CASNPFPGQQETQYF.

V gene TRBV5-1 combines with J gene TRBJ2-7, with 7 bases matching TRBD1. CDR3 size: 14 residues. The V gene end was trimmed by 0 bases and the J gene end by 7 bases; junction bases not matched to a gene: 7. Per germline, CDR1 SGHRS and CDR2 YFSETQ. DNA for the CDR3: TGCGCCAGCAGCTTGGATGGGACAGAGGAAGAGCAGTACTTC. Its protein product is CASSLDGTEEEQYF. Complete variable domain (other parts from reference TRBV5-1 and TRBJ2-7): KAGVTQTPRYLIKTRGQQVTLSCSPISGHRSVSWYQQTPGQGLQFLFEYFSETQRNKGNFPGRFSGRQFSNSRSEMNVSTLELGDSALYLCASSLDGTEEEQYFGPGTRLTVT.

This sequence joins TRBV2 and TRBJ2-3; D tentatively reads TRBD1 or TRBD2 (5 bases each). Germline CDR1 reads SNHLY; CDR2 reads FYNNEI. Trimming removed 8 bases at V and 4 bases at J, with 16 bases between. This CDR3 is built from 14 residues. CDR3 sequence reads: CASGSARGADTQYF. The CDR3 DNA sequence: TGTGCCAGCGGGAGCGCCCGAGGGGCAGATACGCAGTATTTT.

The chain employs TRBV7-2 and TRBJ2-5; 9 bases map to TRBD2. CDR3 length: 13 amino acids. CDR1 is SGHTA, CDR2 FQGNSA, per germline. Trimming cost V 10 bases and J 5 bases; bases outside gene matches: 8. CDR3 DNA sequence: TGTGCCACCACGCGGGGGGGAGGGGAGACCCAGTACTTC. This codes for CATTRGGGETQYF. Drawing the rest from reference TRBV7-2 and TRBJ2-5, the complete variable domain is GAGVSQSPSNKVTEKGKDVELRCDPISGHTALYWYRQSLGQGLEFLIYFQGNSAPDKSGLPSDRFSAERTGGSVSTLTIQRTQQEDSAVYLCATTRGGGETQYFGPGTRLLVL.

The chain combines TRBV15 with TRBJ2-3; 9 bases are shared with TRBD1. The germline V gene encodes CDR1 LNHNV and CDR2 YYDKDF (reference sequence). V lost 1 base, J lost 3 bases, and 11 bases stayed unmatched. The CDR3 loop spans 18 amino acids. CDR3 loop: CATSRVGTSGQGTDTQYF. The DNA of the CDR3 is TGTGCCACCAGCAGAGTAGGAACCTCGGGACAGGGTACAGATACGCAGTATTTT.